One sample yielded the 31 T cell receptor beta chains listed below, sequenced in a study of control samples from healthy donors and cancer patients (dated by TCRdb to the early 2020s). The method was the immunoSEQ multiplex PCR assay. This is the immuneACCESS table as TCRdb keeps it, with only in-frame sequences that have V and J called. A part of the clones is gone; compared with another copy, unresolved V genes explain less than half, and the rest is unexplained. The sample contains approximately 170,000 clones, 91% of them found a single time. The ten largest account for approximately 1.5% of the sample. The sequenced sample was blood. The receptors were sampled from a woman aged 25 to 39 in good health.

The chain links TRBV6-1 to TRBJ2-2; D gene ambiguous. Germline values: CDR1 MNHNS, CDR2 SASEGT. V was cut by 0 bases and J by 4 bases, with 9 bases left in between. There are 15 residues in the CDR3. CDR3 sequence: CASSEATWVTGELFF. The CDR3 region has the DNA TGTGCCAGCAGTGAAGCGACTTGGGTCACCGGGGAGCTGTTTTTT.

The J gene is TRBJ2-5, the V gene TRBV2, with TRBD2 as a possible D gene (5 bases). The CDR3 loop spans 12 amino acids. V gave up 5 bases and J gave up 5 bases, with 9 bases separating them. Germline assignment: CDR1 SNHLY and CDR2 FYNNEI. The CDR3 region is CASSFRRETQYF. CDR3 in DNA: TGTGCCAGCAGTTTTCGGAGGGAGACCCAGTACTTC.

The rearrangement links TRBV15 to TRBJ1-3; no clear D. The CDR3 totals 16 residues. Germline V CDR1 and CDR2: LNHNV, YYDKDF (reference sequence). Deletions cut 0 bases from V and 0 bases from J, with 9 bases between. The CDR3: CATSRDGTTSGNTIYF. CDR3 in DNA: TGTGCCACCAGCAGAGATGGCACCACCTCTGGAAACACCATATATTTT.

The rearrangement uses TRBV13 and TRBJ2-7; TRBD1 aligns across 8 bases. V was pared by 6 bases and J by 6 bases, with 4 bases of the junction left unmatched. This CDR3 contains 12 residues. Germline-derived CDR1 and CDR2 are PRHDT and FYEKMQ (reference sequence). CDR3: CASRLQGVEQYF. The CDR3 nucleotides are TGTGCCAGCAGACTACAGGGGGTCGAGCAGTACTTC.

V and J are TRBV7-6 and TRBJ2-1; 10 bases are a match to TRBD2. Trimming cost V 4 bases and J 2 bases; bases outside gene matches: 2. Per the germline V gene, CDR1 is SGHVS and CDR2 is FNYEAQ. The CDR3 runs to 15 residues. This chain's CDR3 is CASSSLAGAYNEQFF. CDR3 coding DNA: TGTGCCAGCAGCTCCCTAGCGGGAGCCTACAATGAGCAGTTCTTC.

CDR3: CASSLRLAIDTQYF. As DNA, the CDR3 is TGTGCCAGCAGTTTACGGCTAGCGATAGATACGCAGTATTTT. The chain recombines TRBV27 with TRBJ2-3, with D maybe TRBD2 (6 bases). The CDR3 runs 14 residues. Trimming cost V 2 bases and J 5 bases, with 11 bases left between them. CDR1 MNHEY and CDR2 SMNVEV come from the germline V gene (reference sequence).

The chain couples TRBV18 to TRBJ1-1; possibly TRBD1 for D (5 bases). The CDR3 contains 16 residues. Trimming took off 2 bases at V and 2 bases at J, with 15 bases between the two ends. Per germline, CDR1 KGHSH and CDR2 LQKENI. The chain's CDR3 is CASSPSRTRINTEAFF. Written as DNA, the CDR3 is TGTGCCAGCTCACCATCACGGACACGGATAAACACTGAAGCTTTCTTT.

This clone appeared once. Distinct nucleotide sequences in the sample also encode this CDR3. The rearrangement links TRBV12-3 or TRBV12-4 to TRBJ1-1; D might be TRBD1 (6 bases). There are 13 residues in the CDR3. V lost 3 bases and J 1 base, leaving 6 bases between the germline ends. The CDR3 loop reads CASSFRGNTEAFF. The CDR3 DNA reads TGTGCCAGCAGTTTCAGGGGGAACACTGAAGCTTTCTTT.

The table lists this clone with a few counts. As DNA, the CDR3 is TGCGCCAGCAGCCAAGTCGGTAGCGGCTACGAGCAGTACTTC. It translates to CASSQVGSGYEQYF. The chain employs TRBV4-1 and TRBJ2-7; a possible D gene is TRBD2 (6 bases). This CDR3 spans 14 amino acids. Per germline, CDR1 MGHRA and CDR2 YSYEKL. V was pared by 1 base and J by 3 bases, with 10 bases between.

V usage is TRBV6-5 and J usage is TRBJ2-2, with 8 nucleotides matching TRBD1. CDR3 size: 13 residues. Trimming at V came to 6 bases and at J to 3 bases, leaving 0 bases not matched to a gene. Looked up from germline, CDR1 is MNHEY and CDR2 is SVGAGI. The CDR3 loop reads CASRQGDTGELFF. The CDR3 DNA follows: TGTGCCAGCAGACAGGGGGACACCGGGGAGCTGTTTTTT.

The chain recombines TRBV4-3 with TRBJ1-5, with a tentative D call TRBD1 (6 bases). Germline-derived CDR1 and CDR2 are LGHNA and YSLEER. The CDR3 has 14 amino acids. Trimming took 2 bases from V and 3 from J, leaving 8 bases between them. CDR3 sequence reads: CASSQTGSNQPQHF. The CDR3 bases are TGCGCCAGCAGCCAAACAGGGTCCAATCAGCCCCAGCATTTT.

The chain employs TRBV7-2 and TRBJ2-1, with a possible D match to TRBD2 (6 bases). V shed 1 base and J shed 6 bases, with 16 bases lying between them. This CDR3 contains 16 residues. Germline CDR1 and CDR2: SGHTA and FQGNSA. In DNA form, the CDR3 reads TGTGCCAGCAGCTTAGATGTTTCGGGAGTCCTCAATGAGCAGTTCTTC. It codes for CASSLDVSGVLNEQFF.

This clone was counted a single time. This chain connects TRBV18 to TRBJ1-1; 10 bases are a match to TRBD1. J lost 4 bases, V lost 4 bases, and 3 bases had no gene match. The CDR3 covers 14 residues. Germline CDR1 and CDR2: KGHSH and LQKENI. The CDR3 reads CASSLGQGGTEAFF. The CDR3, as DNA: TGTGCCAGCTCACTAGGACAGGGGGGCACTGAAGCTTTCTTT.

The chain has TRBV18 and TRBJ1-1; unclear D gene. Germline V gene sequence: CDR1 KGHSH, CDR2 LQKENI. V lost 4 bases, J lost 3 bases, and 3 bases lay in between. There are 11 residues in the CDR3. The CDR3 is CASSLDTEAFF. The CDR3 DNA sequence: TGTGCCAGCTCACTGGACACTGAAGCTTTCTTT.

CDR3 amino acids: CASSYGAGEDEQFF. The CDR3 DNA is TGTGCCAGCAGTTACGGAGCGGGAGAGGATGAGCAGTTCTTC. V is TRBV6-5 and J is TRBJ2-1; 8 positions agree with TRBD2. The CDR3 loop spans 14 amino acids. From germline, CDR1 is MNHEY and CDR2 SVGAGI. J was trimmed by 8 bases and V by 2 bases; bases with no gene match: 5.

V and J are TRBV10-3 and TRBJ2-7, with D possibly TRBD2 on 6 matching bases. This CDR3 contains 14 residues. V lost 4 bases, J lost 2 bases, and 12 bases lay in between. Per the germline V gene, CDR1 is ENHRY and CDR2 is SYGVKD. The CDR3 loop reads CAISGEDRTYEQYF. In DNA form, the CDR3 reads TGTGCCATCAGTGGGGAGGACCGCACCTACGAGCAGTACTTC.

V and J are TRBV2 and TRBJ1-4; 11 positions agree with TRBD1. Germline V gene data show CDR1 as SNHLY and CDR2 as FYNNEI. The V gene end was trimmed by 0 bases and the J gene end by 7 bases; junction bases not matched to a gene: 1. The CDR3 loop spans 15 amino acids. CDR3 protein: CASSEAGTGGEKLFF. CDR3 nucleotides: TGTGCCAGCAGTGAAGCCGGGACAGGGGGTGAAAAACTGTTTTTT. The variable domain in full, completed from reference TRBV2 and TRBJ1-4, reads EPEVTQTPSHQVTQMGQEVILRCVPISNHLYFYWYRQILGQKVEFLVSFYNNEISEKSEIFDDQFSVERPDGSNFTLKIRSTKLEDSAMYFCASSEAGTGGEKLFFGSGTQLSVL.

The chain uses TRBV7-2 and TRBJ1-2; the match to TRBD1 covers 7 bases. The CDR3 has 13 residues. Trimming cost V 5 bases and J 3 bases; bases outside gene matches: 3. The germline CDR1 and CDR2 sequences are SGHTA and FQGNSA. In nucleotides, the CDR3 is TGTGCCAGCAGCCGGGACAGATACTATGGCTACACCTTC. Translating gives CASSRDRYYGYTF. Complete variable domain (other parts from reference TRBV7-2 and TRBJ1-2): GAGVSQSPSNKVTEKGKDVELRCDPISGHTALYWYRQSLGQGLEFLIYFQGNSAPDKSGLPSDRFSAERTGGSVSTLTIQRTQQEDSAVYLCASSRDRYYGYTFGSGTRLTVV.

This chain joins TRBV9 and TRBJ2-5, with TRBD2 matching over 8 bases. CDR1 is SGDLS, CDR2 YYNGEE, per germline. The CDR3 spans 13 residues. V lost 6 bases, J lost 5 bases, and 6 bases stayed unmatched. The CDR3 nucleotides are TGTGCCAGCACTCCCGGGGGGGGCGAGACCCAGTACTTC. Residues: CASTPGGGETQYF. Filled out from reference TRBV9 and TRBJ2-5, the complete variable domain reads DSGVTQTPKHLITATGQRVTLRCSPRSGDLSVYWYQQSLDQGLQFLIQYYNGEERAKGNILERFSAQQFPDLHSELNLSSLELGDSALYFCASTPGGGETQYFGPGTRLLVL.

A single count supports this clone. The chain links TRBV5-1 to TRBJ2-3, with D tentatively TRBD1 (5 bases). The CDR3 extends over 14 amino acids. Germline V gene sequence: CDR1 SGHRS, CDR2 YFSETQ. The V end was cut by 1 base, the J end by 4 bases, with 10 bases between. The chain's CDR3 is CASSLSQGSDTQYF. CDR3 in DNA: TGCGCCAGCAGCTTGTCTCAGGGATCAGATACGCAGTATTTT.

The chain uses TRBV7-6 and TRBJ2-4, with 15 bases matching TRBD2. Germline lookup yields CDR1 SGHVS and CDR2 FNYEAQ. The CDR3 extends over 17 amino acids. The ends lost 4 bases at V and 5 bases at J; junction bases unmatched: 6. In DNA, the CDR3 is TGTGCCAGCAGCTCCGGACTAGCGGGGGGGCCCCAAAACATTCAGTACTTC. As protein: CASSSGLAGGPQNIQYF. Supplemented by reference TRBV7-6 and TRBJ2-4, the full variable domain reads GAGVSQSPRYKVTKRGQDVALRCDPISGHVSLYWYRQALGQGPEFLTYFNYEAQQDKSGLPNDRFSAERPEGSISTLTIQRTEQRDSAMYRCASSSGLAGGPQNIQYFGAGTRLSVL.

V and J are TRBV5-1 and TRBJ2-1; maybe TRBD1 (5 bases). Trimming stripped 0 bases from V and 1 base from J, with 8 bases between. The V gene's germline CDR1 is SGHRS and CDR2 YFSETQ. The CDR3 has 15 residues. The CDR3 loop is CASSLGTQSYNEQFF. CDR3 nucleotides: TGCGCCAGCAGCTTGGGGACACAATCCTACAATGAGCAGTTCTTC.

The table lists this clone with a count of one. This chain joins TRBV27 and TRBJ2-2; TRBD2 might be the D (6 bases). Germline V CDR1 and CDR2: MNHEY, SMNVEV (reference sequence). Trimming removed 7 bases from V and 1 base from J, with 10 bases in between. The CDR3 is 14 amino acids. The CDR3 loop reads CASTPGRNTGELFF. In nucleotides, the CDR3 is TGTGCCAGCACCCCCGGGAGGAACACCGGGGAGCTGTTTTTT.

V is TRBV6-4 and J is TRBJ2-2; 9 bases line up with TRBD1. Losses at the gene ends were 0 bases for V and 8 bases for J; bases not matched to a gene: 1. Germline lookup yields CDR1 MRHNA and CDR2 SNTAGT. CDR3 size: 14 residues. CDR3 DNA: TGTGCCAGCAGTGACTCCGGGACAGGGGGGGAGCTGTTTTTT. It specifies CASSDSGTGGELFF.

The chain combines TRBV6-5 with TRBJ2-7, with 10 bases lining up with TRBD2. Germline assignment: CDR1 MNHEY and CDR2 SVGAGI. The V segment lost 2 bases and the J segment 6 bases; nucleotides outside the gene matches: 1. This CDR3 contains 13 residues. CDR3 in DNA: TGTGCCAGCAGTTACATAGCGGGGGGCGAGCAGTACTTC. Translation: CASSYIAGGEQYF.

This chain joins TRBV18 and TRBJ2-3, with 16 bases identical to TRBD2. Germline loops: CDR1 KGHSH, CDR2 LQKENI. J lost 4 bases, V lost 3 bases, and 4 bases had no gene match. This CDR3 is built from 17 residues. Here the CDR3 reads CASSPGLAGGPSDTQYF. The CDR3 DNA reads as TGTGCCAGCTCACCGGGACTAGCGGGGGGGCCGTCAGATACGCAGTATTTT.

The chain is built from TRBV2 and TRBJ2-1; D is undetermined. From germline, CDR1 is SNHLY and CDR2 FYNNEI. The ends were cut back, 6 bases at V and 6 bases at J, with 12 bases in the middle. The CDR3 covers 13 residues. CDR3 sequence (DNA): TGTGCCAGCAGCCGATACTCCCCCAATGAGCAGTTCTTC. Its translation is CASSRYSPNEQFF.

The genes are TRBV6-6 and TRBJ2-3; TRBD1 agrees at 8 bases. V was pared by 2 bases and J by 4 bases, with 5 bases of the junction left unmatched. Per the germline V gene, CDR1 is MNHNY and CDR2 is SVGAGI (reference sequence). The CDR3 is 15 residues long. The CDR3 sequence is CASSYAQGAPDTQYF. DNA for the CDR3: TGTGCCAGCAGTTACGCCCAGGGGGCCCCAGATACGCAGTATTTT.

J is TRBJ1-1 and V is TRBV7-9; 7 nucleotides match TRBD1. The CDR3 length is 14 residues. The V gene's germline CDR1 is SEHNR and CDR2 FQNEAQ (reference sequence). V was pared by 1 base and J by 5 bases, with 4 bases of the junction left unmatched. The CDR3 DNA is TGTGCCAGCAGCTTAGACTCAGGGGGTACTGAAGCTTTCTTT. It codes for CASSLDSGGTEAFF.

The chain is built from TRBV6-6 and TRBJ1-6; 9 bases map to TRBD1. With V trimmed by 5 bases and J by 8 bases, 4 bases remained unmatched. The CDR3 totals 14 residues. The germline gives CDR1 MNHNY, CDR2 SVGAGI (reference sequence). The CDR3 DNA reads TGTGCCAGCAGTAACAGGGGGCTCGATTCACCCCTCCACTTT. This translates into CASSNRGLDSPLHF.

The chain is built from TRBV21-1 and TRBJ2-2; TRBD1, the table's D call, was not compared with the DNA. TRBV21-1 is termed a pseudogene. The CDR3 has 16 residues. CDR3 nucleotide sequence: TGTGCCAGCAGCAGCCAGGGGGCGACGAACACCGGGGAGCTGTTTTTT. Its protein is CASSSQGATNTGELFF.